The 31 T cell receptor beta chains below were found in one sample sequenced in a study of CD8+ T cells in alopecia areata. Following RNA extraction, reverse transcription yielded cDNA that acted as the sequencing template. Assay used: immunoSEQ multiplex PCR; TCRdb lists only in-frame clones, some missing. The sample shows some 150,000 clones, approximately 70% of them seen only once. Sample: CD8+ T cells sorted from blood, taken at week 0. These receptors all come from a human donor with alopecia areata.

This chain connects TRBV25-1 to TRBJ2-7, with D perhaps assigned TRBD1 or TRBD2 (5 bases each). Germline V lookup: CDR1 MGHDK, CDR2 SYGVNS. The CDR3 totals 12 residues. Trimming cost V 4 bases and J 6 bases, with 10 bases left between them. The CDR3 DNA follows: TGTGCCAGCAGTGTAGAGGGGAGCGAGCAGTACTTC. As protein: CASSVEGSEQYF.

The gene calls are TRBV27 and TRBJ1-1; D remains ambiguous. V was pared by 0 bases and J by 6 bases, with 14 bases between. CDR3 length equals 15 residues. Per the germline V gene, CDR1 is MNHEY and CDR2 is SMNVEV (reference sequence). This CDR3 reads CASSLSFGLGSEAFF. DNA of the CDR3: TGTGCCAGCAGTTTATCTTTTGGTTTAGGCTCTGAAGCTTTCTTT.

J is TRBJ2-1 and V is TRBV6-1; D may be TRBD1 (5 bases). Trimming pared 0 bases from V and 7 bases from J, leaving 19 bases between. The CDR3 has 17 residues. Germline assignment: CDR1 MNHNS and CDR2 SASEGT. As DNA, the CDR3 is TGTGCCAGCAGTGAAGCGCGAAGGGGCCACTTGGGGAATGAGCAGTTCTTC. Amino acid sequence: CASSEARRGHLGNEQFF.

Concerning this clone: Other DNA sequences in the sample encode the same CDR3. The gene calls are TRBV15 and TRBJ2-2; perhaps TRBD1 as D (6 bases). In germline, CDR1 is LNHNV, CDR2 YYDKDF (reference sequence). This CDR3 spans 15 amino acids. V was shortened by 5 bases and J by 1 base, with 11 bases between the two germline ends. CDR3 sequence (DNA): TGTGCCACCAGCGGGGGACAATTGAACACCGGGGAGCTGTTTTTT. It codes for CATSGGQLNTGELFF.

This clone has only a few counts. The J gene is TRBJ1-2, the V gene TRBV6-1; D may be TRBD1 (5 bases). Germline CDR1 and CDR2: MNHNS and SASEGT. Trimming shortened V by 0 bases and J by 6 bases, and 11 bases separated the two germline ends. This CDR3 region has 14 residues. This chain's CDR3 is CASSEARGGHGYTF. The DNA of the CDR3 is TGTGCCAGCAGTGAAGCGCGGGGCGGCCATGGCTACACCTTC.

The table lists this clone with a few counts. The V call is TRBV10-3, the J call TRBJ2-1; D possibly uses TRBD1 or TRBD2 (5 bases each). Trimming stripped 11 bases from V and 3 bases from J, with 14 bases between. CDR1 ENHRY and CDR2 SYGVKD come from the germline V gene. This CDR3 contains 13 residues. The CDR3 nucleotides read TGTGCCTGCCGGGACGGACTCTACAATGAGCAGTTCTTC. The encoded protein is CACRDGLYNEQFF.

This clone was seen a handful of times. The chain has TRBV29-1 and TRBJ2-3; the D is unclear. The CDR3 loop spans 12 amino acids. Trimming cost V 1 base and J 1 base, with 3 bases left between them. The germline V gene has CDR1 SQVTM and CDR2 ANQGSEA. The CDR3 spells CSVEVGTDTQYF. The CDR3 DNA follows: TGCAGCGTTGAAGTCGGCACAGATACGCAGTATTTT.

The table lists this clone with a few counts. As DNA, the CDR3 is TGTGCCAGCAGCCCACGACGACAGGGCGCTAACTCCTACGAGCAGTACTTC. Translating it yields CASSPRRQGANSYEQYF. The chain uses TRBV7-8 and TRBJ2-7; the match to TRBD1 covers 7 bases. V shed 5 bases, J shed 0 bases, and the junction held 13 bases outside the gene matches. This CDR3 comprises 17 residues. The germline V gene encodes CDR1 SGHVS and CDR2 FQNEAQ.

This chain joins TRBV19 and TRBJ1-2; TRBD1 might be the D (6 bases). V gave up 3 bases and J gave up 8 bases, with 10 bases separating them. CDR1 and CDR2 from the germline V gene are LNHDA and SQIVND (reference sequence). CDR3 length: 12 residues. CDR3 amino acids: CASSIGGSGYTF. The CDR3 DNA follows: TGTGCCAGTAGTATTGGGGGCTCGGGCTACACCTTC.

Only one count was recorded for this clone. This rearrangement joins TRBV6-6 to TRBJ1-6; D is unresolved. The V and J ends lost 6 bases and 3 bases respectively, with 6 bases between them. From germline, CDR1 is MNHNY and CDR2 SVGAGI (reference sequence). The CDR3 is 13 amino acids. CDR3 amino acids: CASSTSYNSPLHF. CDR3 bases: TGTGCCAGCAGCACTAGCTATAATTCACCCCTCCACTTT.

The chain combines TRBV30 with TRBJ2-7, with TRBD2 matching 12 bases. With V trimmed by 8 bases and J by 7 bases, 12 bases remained unmatched. The germline V gene has CDR1 GTSNPN and CDR2 SVGIG (reference sequence). CDR3 length equals 14 residues. CDR3 sequence (DNA): TGTGCCAGCTCTAGGACTAGCGGGGCTAGGGAGCAGTACTTC. Translation: CASSRTSGAREQYF.

V gene TRBV9 combines with J gene TRBJ2-2, with D possibly TRBD1 on 5 matching bases. V lost 4 bases and J lost 6, with 13 bases in between. This CDR3 is 14 amino acids long. Germline V CDR1 and CDR2: SGDLS, YYNGEE. In DNA, the CDR3 is TGTGCCAGCAGCACAGCTACAGGTTCCGGGGAGCTGTTTTTT. Translating it yields CASSTATGSGELFF.

This chain joins TRBV10-2 and TRBJ2-3; D not resolved. The CDR3 loop spans 12 amino acids. CDR1 WSHSY and CDR2 SAAADI come from the germline V gene. The germline V and J ends were trimmed by 7 bases and 5 bases, with 10 bases remaining between them. Here the CDR3 DNA reads TGCGCCAGCACCAAGGGTGAAGATACGCAGTATTTT. Translation gives CASTKGEDTQYF.

There are a few counts of this clone. The chain uses TRBV6-5 and TRBJ1-2; D gene uncertain. The CDR3 extends over 16 amino acids. The germline V and J ends were trimmed by 0 bases and 0 bases, with 11 bases remaining between them. Germline CDR1 MNHEY, CDR2 SVGAGI. The CDR3 here is CASSYSSTGANYGYTF. The CDR3 DNA reads TGTGCCAGCAGTTACTCTTCGACTGGAGCTAACTATGGCTACACCTTC.

V and J are TRBV6-5 and TRBJ1-5; the D is unclear. The CDR3 totals 13 residues. Germline loops: CDR1 MNHEY, CDR2 SVGAGI. Trimming pared 0 bases from V and 4 bases from J, leaving 4 bases between. The CDR3 loop reads CASSYSSNQPQHF. DNA of the CDR3: TGTGCCAGCAGTTACTCTTCGAATCAGCCCCAGCATTTT.

The chain joins TRBV14 to TRBJ1-4; D is unclear. From germline, CDR1 is SGHDN and CDR2 FVKESK. The ends were cut back, 9 bases at V and 3 bases at J, with 8 bases in the middle. The CDR3 extends over 12 amino acids. The CDR3 protein is CASSISNEKLFF. The DNA of the CDR3 is TGTGCCAGTTCAATTTCTAATGAAAAACTGTTTTTT.

This clone was recorded a few times. The sample holds other DNA sequences that translate to the same CDR3. This chain's CDR3 is CASSLTGLNTEAFF. The CDR3 nucleotides are TGCGCCAGCAGCTTGACAGGCCTGAACACTGAAGCTTTCTTT. V and J are TRBV5-1 and TRBJ1-1; a possible D gene is TRBD1 (5 bases). This CDR3 contains 14 residues. V lost 1 base to trimming and J lost 0 bases, with 7 bases between them. Germline V gene data show CDR1 as SGHRS and CDR2 as YFSETQ. Complete variable domain (other parts from reference TRBV5-1 and TRBJ1-1): KAGVTQTPRYLIKTRGQQVTLSCSPISGHRSVSWYQQTPGQGLQFLFEYFSETQRNKGNFPGRFSGRQFSNSRSEMNVSTLELGDSALYLCASSLTGLNTEAFFGQGTRLTVV.

The chain combines TRBV2 with TRBJ2-2; 9 bases agree with TRBD2. The germline V gene has CDR1 SNHLY and CDR2 FYNNEI. Germline trimming cut 2 bases from V and 4 bases from J; bases unmatched to any gene: 11. CDR3 length equals 18 residues. CDR3 bases: TGTGCCAGCAGTGAAAGGGGGAGACTAGCGGACTCCACCGGGGAGCTGTTTTTT. This sequence encodes CASSERGRLADSTGELFF.

This clone came up once. V gene TRBV4-1 combines with J gene TRBJ2-5; maybe TRBD2 (7 bases). The CDR3 is made up of 12 amino acids. The germline V gene encodes CDR1 MGHRA and CDR2 YSYEKL. V was pared by 1 base and J by 13 bases, with 13 bases between. In nucleotides, the CDR3 is TGCGCCAGCAGCCAAGTCCGGGGGGCCCGGTACTTC. This encodes CASSQVRGARYF.

This rearrangement joins TRBV25-1 to TRBJ2-1, with D possibly matching TRBD2 (6 bases). Between the trimmed V and J ends, which lost 6 bases and 9 bases, there was a span of 21 bases. This CDR3 has 15 residues. Germline V gives CDR1 MGHDK, CDR2 SYGVNS. This CDR3 is CASSFKGGKFGEQFF. Here the CDR3 DNA reads TGTGCCAGCAGCTTTAAAGGCGGGAAGTTCGGTGAGCAGTTCTTC.

The chain links TRBV9 to TRBJ2-4; D is unclear. Per germline, CDR1 SGDLS and CDR2 YYNGEE. V was cut by 0 bases and J by 0 bases, with 13 bases left in between. The CDR3 sequence is 17 residues long. As DNA, the CDR3 is TGTGCCAGCAGCGTAGCTGCCGTCGGTGGAGCCAAAAACATTCAGTACTTC. Translated: CASSVAAVGGAKNIQYF.

CDR3 in DNA: TGTGCCTGGAGTCCCTCCATCAACACTGAAGCTTTCTTT. This sequence encodes CAWSPSINTEAFF. The chain uses TRBV30 and TRBJ1-1, with D unclear. The CDR3 has 13 amino acids. Germline V gene sequence: CDR1 GTSNPN, CDR2 SVGIG (reference sequence). The V gene lost 2 bases and the J gene lost 2 bases, with 9 bases spanning the gap.

The table lists this clone with a count of one. The chain is built from TRBV4-1 and TRBJ2-3, with a tentative D call TRBD1 (7 bases). There are 17 residues in the CDR3. CDR1 MGHRA and CDR2 YSYEKL come from the germline V gene. V dropped 2 bases and J dropped 7 bases, with 22 bases sitting between them. CDR3 sequence: CASSQPDQGGLDYTQYF. CDR3 nucleotide sequence: TGCGCCAGCAGCCAACCGGACCAGGGGGGCCTCGATTATACGCAGTATTTT.

The rearrangement links TRBV5-6 to TRBJ1-3; D remains ambiguous. This CDR3 is built from 17 residues. The V and J ends lost 4 bases and 2 bases respectively, with 19 bases between them. Per germline, CDR1 SGHDT and CDR2 YYEEEE. The CDR3 reads CASSRGRPTLAGNTIYF. CDR3 sequence (DNA): TGTGCCAGCAGCCGGGGAAGACCTACCCTAGCTGGAAACACCATATATTTT.

CDR3 in amino acids: CASSLRLAGLETQYF. The DNA for the CDR3 is TGCGCCAGCAGCCTGCGACTAGCGGGCTTGGAGACCCAGTACTTC. The chain joins TRBV5-1 to TRBJ2-5; TRBD2 aligns across 10 bases. V lost 4 bases to trimming and J lost 5 bases; unmatched junction nucleotides: 8. The germline CDR1 and CDR2 sequences are SGHRS and YFSETQ. This CDR3 comprises 15 residues. The complete variable domain, with remaining parts taken from reference TRBV5-1 and TRBJ2-5, reads KAGVTQTPRYLIKTRGQQVTLSCSPISGHRSVSWYQQTPGQGLQFLFEYFSETQRNKGNFPGRFSGRQFSNSRSEMNVSTLELGDSALYLCASSLRLAGLETQYFGPGTRLLVL.

J is TRBJ2-1 and V is TRBV2, with D possibly called TRBD1 or TRBD2 (6 bases each). This CDR3 region has 15 residues. V dropped 3 bases and J dropped 0 bases, with 9 bases sitting between them. From germline, CDR1 is SNHLY and CDR2 FYNNEI. CDR3 loop: CASSDKGGSYNEQFF. The CDR3, as DNA: TGTGCCAGCAGTGATAAGGGGGGCTCCTACAATGAGCAGTTCTTC.

The V and J genes are TRBV27 and TRBJ2-7; 7 positions agree with TRBD2. Germline CDR1 and CDR2: MNHEY and SMNVEV (reference sequence). The CDR3 has 15 amino acids. The V gene end was trimmed by 2 bases and the J gene end by 6 bases; junction bases not matched to a gene: 10. The CDR3 sequence is CASSLLAALGGEQYF. The DNA for the CDR3 is TGTGCCAGCAGTTTACTAGCGGCGCTGGGGGGCGAGCAGTACTTC.

The chain employs TRBV27 and TRBJ1-6, with D hard to call. Germline loops: CDR1 MNHEY, CDR2 SMNVEV (reference sequence). V was trimmed by 3 bases and J by 7 bases, leaving 4 bases between them. CDR3 length equals 12 residues. This CDR3 is CASSFPNSPLHF. DNA of the CDR3: TGTGCCAGCAGTTTCCCCAATTCACCCCTCCACTTT.

The rearrangement joins TRBV7-9 to TRBJ2-1, with TRBD2 as a possible D gene (5 bases). With 6 bases removed from V and 7 bases from J, the gap between germline ends came to 19 bases. Looked up from germline, CDR1 is SEHNR and CDR2 is FQNEAQ (reference sequence). This CDR3 comprises 15 residues. The CDR3 nucleotides read TGTGCCAGCAGAGCAACTAGTTACGTGGAAAATGAGCAGTTCTTC. Translated: CASRATSYVENEQFF.

As regards this clone: The same CDR3 is also encoded by other DNA sequences in this sample. The chain uses TRBV6-5 and TRBJ2-4; D not resolved. With 6 bases removed from V and 0 bases from J, the gap between germline ends came to 6 bases. The CDR3 length is 13 residues. The germline gives CDR1 MNHEY, CDR2 SVGAGI. CDR3 sequence reads: CASSPRAKNIQYF. For the CDR3, the DNA is TGTGCCAGCAGCCCCCGAGCCAAAAACATTCAGTACTTC.

The V gene is TRBV6-5, the J gene TRBJ2-3; D possibly corresponds to TRBD1 (7 bases). This CDR3 has 15 amino acids. The germline V gene has CDR1 MNHEY and CDR2 SVGAGI. V lost 6 bases and J lost 3, with 16 bases in between. The CDR3 DNA is TGTGCCAGCAGCCCCGCGGAGGGGGCAACAGATACGCAGTATTTT. This sequence encodes CASSPAEGATDTQYF.